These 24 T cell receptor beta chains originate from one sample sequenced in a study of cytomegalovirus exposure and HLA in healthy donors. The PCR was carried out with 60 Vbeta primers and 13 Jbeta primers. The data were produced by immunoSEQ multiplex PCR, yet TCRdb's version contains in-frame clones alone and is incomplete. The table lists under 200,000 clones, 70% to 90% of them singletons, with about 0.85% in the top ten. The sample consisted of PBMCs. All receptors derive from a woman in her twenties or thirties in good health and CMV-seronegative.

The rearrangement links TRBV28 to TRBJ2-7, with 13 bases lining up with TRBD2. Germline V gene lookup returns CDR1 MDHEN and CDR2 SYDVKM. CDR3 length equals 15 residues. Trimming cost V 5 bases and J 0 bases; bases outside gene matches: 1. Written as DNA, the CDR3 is TGTGCCAGCAGTCGACTAGCGGGAGGCTCCTACGAGCAGTACTTC. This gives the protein CASSRLAGGSYEQYF.

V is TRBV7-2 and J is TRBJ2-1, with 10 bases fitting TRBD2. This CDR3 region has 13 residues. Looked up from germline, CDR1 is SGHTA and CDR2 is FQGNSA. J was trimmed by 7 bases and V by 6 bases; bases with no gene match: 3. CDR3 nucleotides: TGTGCCAGCAGACAAGCGGGAGGGAATGAGCAGTTCTTC. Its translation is CASRQAGGNEQFF.

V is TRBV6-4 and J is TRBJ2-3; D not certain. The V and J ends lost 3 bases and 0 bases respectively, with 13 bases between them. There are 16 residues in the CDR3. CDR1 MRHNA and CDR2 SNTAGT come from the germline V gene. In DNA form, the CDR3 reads TGTGCCAGCAGTGAGGAGTACTCCCTGAGCACAGATACGCAGTATTTT. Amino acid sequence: CASSEEYSLSTDTQYF.

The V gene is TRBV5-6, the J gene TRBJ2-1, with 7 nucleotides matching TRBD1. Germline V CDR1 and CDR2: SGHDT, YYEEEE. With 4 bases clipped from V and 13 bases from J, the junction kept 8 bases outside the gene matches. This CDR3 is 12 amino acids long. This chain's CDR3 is CASSTGTVVQFF. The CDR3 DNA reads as TGTGCCAGCAGCACAGGGACAGTAGTCCAGTTCTTC.

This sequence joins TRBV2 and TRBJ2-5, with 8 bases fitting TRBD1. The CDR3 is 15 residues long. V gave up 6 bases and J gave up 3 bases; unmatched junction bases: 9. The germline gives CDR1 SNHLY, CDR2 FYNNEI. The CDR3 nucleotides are TGTGCCAGCAGGATGGACAGGGCGGGAAAAGAGACCCAGTACTTC. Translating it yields CASRMDRAGKETQYF.

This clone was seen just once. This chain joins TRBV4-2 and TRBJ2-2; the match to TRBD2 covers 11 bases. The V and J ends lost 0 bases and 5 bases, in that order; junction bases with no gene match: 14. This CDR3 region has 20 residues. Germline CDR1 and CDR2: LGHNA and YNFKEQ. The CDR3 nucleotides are TGTGCCAGCAGCCAAGATCGACTTAGGACTAGCGGGTTGTTAACCGGGGAGCTGTTTTTT. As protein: CASSQDRLRTSGLLTGELFF.

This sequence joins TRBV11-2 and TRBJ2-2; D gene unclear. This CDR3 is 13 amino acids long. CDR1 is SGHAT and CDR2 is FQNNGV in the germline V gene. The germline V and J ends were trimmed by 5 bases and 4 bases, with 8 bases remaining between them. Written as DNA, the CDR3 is TGTGCCAGCAGCGTATCAGGCACCGGGGAGCTGTTTTTT. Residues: CASSVSGTGELFF.

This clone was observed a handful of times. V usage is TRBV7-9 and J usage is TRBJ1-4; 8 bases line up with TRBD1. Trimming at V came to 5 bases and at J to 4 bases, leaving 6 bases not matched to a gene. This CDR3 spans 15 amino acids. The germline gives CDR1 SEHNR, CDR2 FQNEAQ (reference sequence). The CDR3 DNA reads TGTGCCAGCAGCACCCGGACAGGGAATAATGAAAAACTGTTTTTT. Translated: CASSTRTGNNEKLFF.

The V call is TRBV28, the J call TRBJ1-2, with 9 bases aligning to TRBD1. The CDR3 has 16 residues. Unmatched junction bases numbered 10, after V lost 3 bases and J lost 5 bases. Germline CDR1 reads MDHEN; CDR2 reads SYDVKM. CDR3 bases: TGTGCCAGCAGTTTCCCTCCCGGACAGGGGTTGTATGGCTACACCTTC. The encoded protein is CASSFPPGQGLYGYTF.

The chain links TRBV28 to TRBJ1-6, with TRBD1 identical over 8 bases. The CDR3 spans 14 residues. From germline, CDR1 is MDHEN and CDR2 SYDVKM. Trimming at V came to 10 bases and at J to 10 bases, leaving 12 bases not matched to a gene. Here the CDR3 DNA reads TGTGCCATCCTAAACAGGGGGGGGAGATCACCCCTCCACTTT. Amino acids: CAILNRGGRSPLHF. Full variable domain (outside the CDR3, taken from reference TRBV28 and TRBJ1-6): DVKVTQSSRYLVKRTGEKVFLECVQDMDHENMFWYRQDPGLGLRLIYFSYDVKMKEKGDIPEGYSVSREKKERFSLILESASTNQTSMYLCAILNRGGRSPLHFGNGTRLTVT.

The CDR3 is CASSVGGHSTDTQYF. CDR3 in DNA: TGTGCCAGCAGCGTAGGGGGACACAGCACAGATACGCAGTATTTT. The chain uses TRBV9 and TRBJ2-3, with D possibly TRBD1 on 6 matching bases. This CDR3 contains 15 residues. Per germline, CDR1 SGDLS and CDR2 YYNGEE. Trimming took 0 bases from V and 0 from J, leaving 8 bases between them.

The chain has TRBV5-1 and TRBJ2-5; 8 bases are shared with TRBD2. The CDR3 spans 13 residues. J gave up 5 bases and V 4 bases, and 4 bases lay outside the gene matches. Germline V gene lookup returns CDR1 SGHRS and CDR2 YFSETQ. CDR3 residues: CASSLSGGETQYF. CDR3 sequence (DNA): TGCGCCAGCAGCCTGAGCGGGGGTGAGACCCAGTACTTC.

The CDR3 DNA sequence: TGCGCCAGCAGCGCTGGGGGACAGGGGAGCCACGAGCAGTACTTC. This codes for CASSAGGQGSHEQYF. This chain connects TRBV5-1 to TRBJ2-7; 10 nucleotides agree with TRBD1. V trimming: 4 bases; J trimming: 5 bases; junction bases outside the gene matches: 9. CDR1 is SGHRS, CDR2 YFSETQ, per germline. The CDR3 has 15 residues.

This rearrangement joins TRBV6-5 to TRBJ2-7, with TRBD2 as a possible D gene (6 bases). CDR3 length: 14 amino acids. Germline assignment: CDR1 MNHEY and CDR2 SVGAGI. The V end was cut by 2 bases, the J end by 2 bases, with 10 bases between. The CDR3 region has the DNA TGTGCCAGCAGTTACGGGGGGACGACCTACGAGCAGTACTTC. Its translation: CASSYGGTTYEQYF.

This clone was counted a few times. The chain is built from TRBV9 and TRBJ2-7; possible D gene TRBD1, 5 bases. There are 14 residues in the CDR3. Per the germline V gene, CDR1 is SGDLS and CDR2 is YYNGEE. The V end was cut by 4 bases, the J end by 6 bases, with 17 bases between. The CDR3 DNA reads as TGTGCCAGCAGCCCCGGGCAGGGATCGTCCGAGCAGTACTTC. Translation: CASSPGQGSSEQYF.

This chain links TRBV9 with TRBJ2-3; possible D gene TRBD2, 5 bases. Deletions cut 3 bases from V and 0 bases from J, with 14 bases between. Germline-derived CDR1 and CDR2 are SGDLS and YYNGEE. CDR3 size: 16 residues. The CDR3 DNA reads TGTGCCAGCAGCGGAGTCCCCCCGGGGAGCACAGATACGCAGTATTTT. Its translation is CASSGVPPGSTDTQYF.

CDR3 sequence: CASAPGQGAHETQYF. For the CDR3, the DNA is TGTGCCAGCGCCCCAGGACAGGGGGCCCATGAGACCCAGTACTTC. The chain employs TRBV2 and TRBJ2-5; TRBD1 matches 11 bases. Germline CDR1 SNHLY, CDR2 FYNNEI. CDR3 length: 15 residues. J gave up 5 bases and V 8 bases, and 10 bases lay outside the gene matches. Drawing the rest from reference TRBV2 and TRBJ2-5, the complete variable domain is EPEVTQTPSHQVTQMGQEVILRCVPISNHLYFYWYRQILGQKVEFLVSFYNNEISEKSEIFDDQFSVERPDGSNFTLKIRSTKLEDSAMYFCASAPGQGAHETQYFGPGTRLLVL.

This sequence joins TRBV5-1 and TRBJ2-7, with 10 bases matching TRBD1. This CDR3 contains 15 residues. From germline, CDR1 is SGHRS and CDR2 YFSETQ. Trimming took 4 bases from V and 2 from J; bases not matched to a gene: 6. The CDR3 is CASSRSGTGAYEQYF. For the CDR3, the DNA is TGCGCCAGCAGCCGTTCCGGGACAGGGGCCTACGAGCAGTACTTC.

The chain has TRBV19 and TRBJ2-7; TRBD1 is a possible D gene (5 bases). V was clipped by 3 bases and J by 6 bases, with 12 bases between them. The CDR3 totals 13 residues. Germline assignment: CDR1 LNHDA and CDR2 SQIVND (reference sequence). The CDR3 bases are TGTGCCAGTAGTATTGCAGGGCTAGGCGAGCAGTACTTC. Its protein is CASSIAGLGEQYF.

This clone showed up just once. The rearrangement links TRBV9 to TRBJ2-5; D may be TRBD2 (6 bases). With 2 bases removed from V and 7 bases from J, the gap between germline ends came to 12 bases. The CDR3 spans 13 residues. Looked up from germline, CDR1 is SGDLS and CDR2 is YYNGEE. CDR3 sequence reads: CASSVGGGGTQYF. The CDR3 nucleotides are TGTGCCAGCAGCGTCGGGGGTGGAGGGACCCAGTACTTC.

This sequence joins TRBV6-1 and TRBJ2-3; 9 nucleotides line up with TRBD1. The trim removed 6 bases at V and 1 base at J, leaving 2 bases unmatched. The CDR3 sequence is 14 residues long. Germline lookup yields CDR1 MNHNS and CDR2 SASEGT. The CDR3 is CASRWDRGTDTQYF. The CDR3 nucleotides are TGTGCCAGCAGATGGGACAGGGGCACAGATACGCAGTATTTT.

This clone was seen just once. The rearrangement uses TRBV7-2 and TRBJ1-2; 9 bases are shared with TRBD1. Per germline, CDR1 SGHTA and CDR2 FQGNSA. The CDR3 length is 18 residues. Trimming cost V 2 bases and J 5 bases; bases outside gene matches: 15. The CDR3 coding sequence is TGTGCCAGCAGCTTACTATCTCGACCAGAAGACAGGGGGTATGGCTACACCTTC. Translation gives CASSLLSRPEDRGYGYTF.

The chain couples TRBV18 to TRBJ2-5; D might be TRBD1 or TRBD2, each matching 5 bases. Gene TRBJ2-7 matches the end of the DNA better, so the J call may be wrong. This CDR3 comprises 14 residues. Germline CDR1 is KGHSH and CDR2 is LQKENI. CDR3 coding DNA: TGTGCCAGCTCACCACCAGGGACGGACTACGAGCAGTACTTC. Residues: CASSPPGTDYEQYF.

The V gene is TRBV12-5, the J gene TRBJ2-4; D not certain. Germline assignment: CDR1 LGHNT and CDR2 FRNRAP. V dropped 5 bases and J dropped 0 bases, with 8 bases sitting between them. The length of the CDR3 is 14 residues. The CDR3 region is CASGPVLAKNIQYF. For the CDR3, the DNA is TGTGCTAGTGGTCCGGTATTAGCCAAAAACATTCAGTACTTC.